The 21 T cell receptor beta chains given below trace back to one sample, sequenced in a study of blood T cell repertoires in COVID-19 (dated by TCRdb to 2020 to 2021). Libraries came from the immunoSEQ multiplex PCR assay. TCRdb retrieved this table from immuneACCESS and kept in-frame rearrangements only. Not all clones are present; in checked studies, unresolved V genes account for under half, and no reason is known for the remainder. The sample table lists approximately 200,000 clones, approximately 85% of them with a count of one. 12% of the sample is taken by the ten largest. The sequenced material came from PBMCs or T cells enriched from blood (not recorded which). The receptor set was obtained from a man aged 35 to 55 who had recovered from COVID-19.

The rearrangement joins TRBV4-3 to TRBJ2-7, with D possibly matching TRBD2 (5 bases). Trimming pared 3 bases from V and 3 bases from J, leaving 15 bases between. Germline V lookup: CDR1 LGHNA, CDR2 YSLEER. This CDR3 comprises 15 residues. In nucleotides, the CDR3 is TGCGCCAGCAGCCAGAGTGACCGACTAAACTACGAGCAGTACTTC. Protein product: CASSQSDRLNYEQYF.

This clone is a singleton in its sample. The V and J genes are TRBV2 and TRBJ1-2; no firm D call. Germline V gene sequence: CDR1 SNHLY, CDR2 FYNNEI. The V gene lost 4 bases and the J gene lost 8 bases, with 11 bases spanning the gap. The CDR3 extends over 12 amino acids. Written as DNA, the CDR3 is TGTGCCAGCAGTGTCTTAAGCTCGGGCTACACCTTC. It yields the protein CASSVLSSGYTF.

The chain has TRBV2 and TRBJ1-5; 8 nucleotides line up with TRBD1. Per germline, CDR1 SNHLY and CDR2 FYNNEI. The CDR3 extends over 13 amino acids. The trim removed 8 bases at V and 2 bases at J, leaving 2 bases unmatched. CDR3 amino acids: CASGGQGNQPQHF. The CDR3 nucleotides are TGTGCCAGCGGGGGACAGGGCAATCAGCCCCAGCATTTT.

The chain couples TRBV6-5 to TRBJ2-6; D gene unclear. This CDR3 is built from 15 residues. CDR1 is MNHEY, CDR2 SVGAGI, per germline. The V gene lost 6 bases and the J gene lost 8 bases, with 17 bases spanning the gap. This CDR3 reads CASSYDFRGSNVLTF. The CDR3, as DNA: TGTGCCAGCAGCTACGACTTTCGAGGATCCAACGTCCTGACTTTC.

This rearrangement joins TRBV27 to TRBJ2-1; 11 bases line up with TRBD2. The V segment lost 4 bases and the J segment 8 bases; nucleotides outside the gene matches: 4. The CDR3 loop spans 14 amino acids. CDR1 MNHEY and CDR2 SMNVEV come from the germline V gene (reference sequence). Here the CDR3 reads CASSSILAGDEQFF. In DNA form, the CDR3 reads TGTGCCAGCAGTTCGATACTAGCGGGGGATGAGCAGTTCTTC.

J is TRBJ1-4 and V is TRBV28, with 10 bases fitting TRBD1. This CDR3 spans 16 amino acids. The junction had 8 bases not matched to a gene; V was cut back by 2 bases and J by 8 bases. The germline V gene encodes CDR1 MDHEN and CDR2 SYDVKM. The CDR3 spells CASSLAFGTGDEKLFF. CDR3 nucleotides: TGTGCCAGCAGTTTAGCGTTTGGGACAGGGGACGAAAAACTGTTTTTT.

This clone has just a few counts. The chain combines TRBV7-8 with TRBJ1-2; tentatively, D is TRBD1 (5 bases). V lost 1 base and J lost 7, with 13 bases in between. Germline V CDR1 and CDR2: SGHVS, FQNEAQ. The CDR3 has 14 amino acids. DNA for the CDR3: TGTGCCAGCAGCTTAGTGGCAGGGAGGGCTGGCTACACCTTC. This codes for CASSLVAGRAGYTF.

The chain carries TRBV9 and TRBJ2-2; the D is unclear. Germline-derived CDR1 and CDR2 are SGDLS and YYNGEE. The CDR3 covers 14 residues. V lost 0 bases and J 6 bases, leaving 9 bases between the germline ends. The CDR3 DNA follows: TGTGCCAGCAGCGTAGTTAGATCCCCCGGGGAGCTGTTTTTT. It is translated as CASSVVRSPGELFF. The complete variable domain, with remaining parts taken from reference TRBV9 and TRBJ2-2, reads DSGVTQTPKHLITATGQRVTLRCSPRSGDLSVYWYQQSLDQGLQFLIQYYNGEERAKGNILERFSAQQFPDLHSELNLSSLELGDSALYFCASSVVRSPGELFFGEGSRLTVL.

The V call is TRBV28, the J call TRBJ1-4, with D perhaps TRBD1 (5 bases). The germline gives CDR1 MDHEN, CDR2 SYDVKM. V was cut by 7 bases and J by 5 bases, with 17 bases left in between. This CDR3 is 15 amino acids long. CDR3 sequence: CASTDARGGNEKLFF. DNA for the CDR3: TGTGCCAGCACAGACGCCCGTGGGGGGAATGAAAAACTGTTTTTT.

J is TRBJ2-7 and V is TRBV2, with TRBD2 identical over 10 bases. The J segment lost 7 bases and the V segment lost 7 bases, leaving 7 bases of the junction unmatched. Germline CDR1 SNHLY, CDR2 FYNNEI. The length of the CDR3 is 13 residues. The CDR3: CASTSGRAREQYV. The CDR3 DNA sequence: TGTGCCAGCACCAGCGGGAGGGCGAGGGAGCAGTACGTC.

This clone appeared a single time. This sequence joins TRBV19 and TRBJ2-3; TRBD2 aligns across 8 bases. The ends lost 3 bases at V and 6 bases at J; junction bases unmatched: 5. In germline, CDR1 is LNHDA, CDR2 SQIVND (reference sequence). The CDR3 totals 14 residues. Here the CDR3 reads CASSILLAADTQYF. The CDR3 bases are TGTGCCAGTAGTATCCTACTAGCGGCGGATACGCAGTATTTT.

This CDR3 reads CASSVAPGMSNRVGELFF. CDR3 DNA sequence: TGTGCCAGCAGCGTAGCCCCGGGGATGAGTAACCGTGTCGGGGAGCTGTTTTTT. The chain employs TRBV9 and TRBJ2-2; tentative D call: TRBD2 (5 bases). This CDR3 has 18 amino acids. Deletions cut 0 bases from V and 7 bases from J, with 22 bases between. Per the germline V gene, CDR1 is SGDLS and CDR2 is YYNGEE.

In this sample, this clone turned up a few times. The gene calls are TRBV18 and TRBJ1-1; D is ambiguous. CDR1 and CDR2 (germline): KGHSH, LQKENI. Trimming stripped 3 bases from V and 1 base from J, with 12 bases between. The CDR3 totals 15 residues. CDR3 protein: CASSPTYGRNTEAFF. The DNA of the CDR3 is TGTGCCAGCTCACCGACTTATGGGAGGAACACTGAAGCTTTCTTT.

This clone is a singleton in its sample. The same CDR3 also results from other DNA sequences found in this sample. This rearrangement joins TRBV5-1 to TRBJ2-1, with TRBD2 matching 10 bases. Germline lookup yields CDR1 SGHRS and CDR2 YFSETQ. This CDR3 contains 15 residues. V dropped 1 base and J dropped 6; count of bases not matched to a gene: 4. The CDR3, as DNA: TGCGCCAGCAGCTTGAGTCTAGCGGGAGCCAATGAGCAGTTCTTC. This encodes CASSLSLAGANEQFF.

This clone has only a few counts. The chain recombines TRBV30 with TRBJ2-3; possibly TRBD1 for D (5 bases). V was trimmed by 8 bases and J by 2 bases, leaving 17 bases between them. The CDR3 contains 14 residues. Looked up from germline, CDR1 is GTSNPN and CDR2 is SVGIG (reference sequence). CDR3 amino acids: CAGDRGLATDTQYF. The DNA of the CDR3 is TGTGCCGGCGACAGAGGTTTGGCCACAGATACGCAGTATTTT.

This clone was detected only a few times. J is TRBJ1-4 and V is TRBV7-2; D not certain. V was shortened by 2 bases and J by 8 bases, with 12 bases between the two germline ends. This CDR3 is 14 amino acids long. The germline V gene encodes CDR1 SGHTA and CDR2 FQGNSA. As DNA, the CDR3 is TGTGCCAGCAGCTTATATGGACTGGGCGAAAAACTGTTTTTT. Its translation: CASSLYGLGEKLFF.

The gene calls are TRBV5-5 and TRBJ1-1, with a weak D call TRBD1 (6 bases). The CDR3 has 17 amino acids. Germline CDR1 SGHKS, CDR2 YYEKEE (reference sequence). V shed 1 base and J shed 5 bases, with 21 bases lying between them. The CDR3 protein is CASSLPPGRGERTEAFF. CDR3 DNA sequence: TGTGCCAGCAGCTTGCCCCCGGGGAGGGGGGAACGAACTGAAGCTTTCTTT.

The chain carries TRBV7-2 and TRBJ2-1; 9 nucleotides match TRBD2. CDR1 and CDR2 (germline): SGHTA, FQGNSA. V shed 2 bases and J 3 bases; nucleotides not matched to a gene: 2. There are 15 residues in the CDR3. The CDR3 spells CASSLSSGNYNEQFF. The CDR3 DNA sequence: TGTGCCAGCAGCTTATCTAGCGGGAACTACAATGAGCAGTTCTTC.

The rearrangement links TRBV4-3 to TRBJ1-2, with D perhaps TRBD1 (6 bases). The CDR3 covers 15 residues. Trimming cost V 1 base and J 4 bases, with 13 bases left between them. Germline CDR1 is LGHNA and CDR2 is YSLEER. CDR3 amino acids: CASSQAYGGPYGYTF. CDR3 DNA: TGCGCCAGCAGCCAAGCGTACGGGGGGCCCTATGGCTACACCTTC.

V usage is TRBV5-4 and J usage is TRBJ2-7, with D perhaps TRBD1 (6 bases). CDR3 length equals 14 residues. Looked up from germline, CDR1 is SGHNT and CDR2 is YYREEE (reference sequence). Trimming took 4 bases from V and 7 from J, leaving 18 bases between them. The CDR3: CASSLTTGKGEQYF. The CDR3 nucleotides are TGTGCCAGCAGCCTGACCACAGGGAAGGGGGAGCAGTACTTC.

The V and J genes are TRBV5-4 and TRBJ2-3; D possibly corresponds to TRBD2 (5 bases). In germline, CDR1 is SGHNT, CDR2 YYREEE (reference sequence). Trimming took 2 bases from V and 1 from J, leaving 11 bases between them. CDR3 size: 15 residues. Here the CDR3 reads CASSLGGGGTDTQYF. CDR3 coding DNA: TGTGCCAGCAGCTTAGGCGGAGGAGGCACAGATACGCAGTATTTT.